This T cell receptor (beta chain) derives from a study of T cells in Graves' hyperthyroidism and ophthalmopathy (dated by TCRdb to between 2018 and 2020). Broadly, across the study: Peripheral blood was sampled at the time of initial diagnosis, prior to any treatment. To identify distinguishing TCR V-J signatures, a discovery cohort of around 100 patients was used, comprising fewer than 45 with Graves' ophthalmopathy and approximately 58 with stable Graves' hyperthyroidism. Prospective prediction of ophthalmopathy was tested in an independent validation cohort of approximately 19 hyperthyroidism patients and 17 patients who later progressed to ophthalmopathy. For training and testing, the roughly 93 patients in the discovery cohort were randomly divided in a 7:3 ratio. Thyroid tissue and blood T-cell repertoires from six Graves' hyperthyroidism patients were also compared in the study. Following sampling, methimazole starting at 30 mg daily was given to hyperthyroidism patients, and high-dose intravenous methylprednisolone was given to ophthalmopathy patients. TCR Vbeta CDR3 sequencing of approximately 140 peripheral blood samples (more than 40 ophthalmopathy, 75 to 85 hyperthyroidism and approximately 17 progressor patients) is reported in the paper. Study-level results and caveats: In validation, the model predicted progression to ophthalmopathy with around 71% sensitivity and less than 80% specificity, a median of roughly seven months before onset. Most expanded thyroid clonotypes (frequency above 0.001) were also found in blood, which suggests that blood repertoires may mirror thyroid immune responses. No statistical method was used to set the sample size in advance, and investigators knew the group allocation. Ophthalmopathy was separated from stable hyperthyroidism by a 13 V-J signature model, with 85% to 90% sensitivity and approximately 81% specificity obtained in cross-validation and 80%/75% obtained in testing.

Looking up the germline V gene yields CDR1 MNHEY and CDR2 SVGEGT. V is cut by 2 bases and J by 3 bases, and the space between the germline ends is 11 bases. Measured from the cysteine to the phenylalanine, the CDR3 is 14 residues long. This entry keeps only the CDR3 DNA: 42 bases, framed from base 1. This clonotype has more than one count but fewer than ten. The antigen this receptor binds is unknown. One base away there is no much larger clone; base qualities are not given. The TCR beta CDR3 regions were amplified from RNA transcripts. For the first round of RT-PCR on the TCR CDR3, the HTBI primer set was used together with the Qiagen OneStep RT-PCR kit. A second multiplex PCR round built the libraries, followed by size selection and purification. Sequencing of the libraries was done on an Illumina HiSeq2000 using paired-end 100 bp reads. On the authors' methods: Raw data were processed with SOAPnuke, discarding reads with adapters, uncalled bases, mean Phred below 15, or no exact constant-primer or identifier match. COPE v1.2.5 was used to merge the high-quality paired reads, and each unique nucleotide sequence was defined as a clonotype. Clonotypes were aligned to IMGT TRBV, TRBD and TRBJ reference segments using MiTCR v1.1. The analysis included only V-J combinations with a frequency above 0.0001, which together covered roughly 99% of the repertoires. The TCS score was defined as the ratio of F50 (clonal expansion) to E x V (chaos), calculated using BLOSUM62-based TCRdist between CDR3 peptides within each V-J. Welch's t-statistics and random forest reduced just over 500 V-J features to about 13, which were used in a naive Bayes classifier (R e1071). TCRdb reprocessing: public reads trimmed at Q25 with fastp, clones called with MiXCR, in-frame beta chains kept. For every CDR3 protein sequence, its rows merge into one entry that carries the most common genes and DNA. The V and J calls reflect TCRdb's pipeline rather than the authors' work. For this sample there are 650,000 to 750,000 distinct CDR3 sequences; 14% appear just once. Together, the top ten hold roughly 10% of the sample.

A patient counted as having stable Graves' hyperthyroidism if no progression to ophthalmopathy occurred over 18 months of follow-up. The hyperthyroidism patients were between 18 and 65 years old and newly diagnosed, with a disease duration of less than 2 months. The study excluded patients with uncontrolled infections, other autoimmune diseases, pregnancy or lactation. Diagnoses were based on clinical symptoms, serum thyroxine and TRAb, thyroid ultrasound and orbital computed tomography. PBMCs were isolated from 10 ml of fresh peripheral blood by Ficoll-Paque density gradient centrifugation. Trizol reagent was used to extract total RNA, and RNA quality was then checked on an Agilent 2100 Bioanalyzer.

This TCR was recovered from a woman between 18 and 29 years old with Graves' hyperthyroidism. Sequenced input: blood. This receptor chain uses TRBV6-2 or TRBV6-3 and TRBJ2-7; a tentative D match to TRBD2 spans 5 bases. The nucleotide sequence reads as follows: TGTGCCAGCAGTTACGCTGACGGACTCTACGAGCAGTACTTC. Its product reads: CASSYADGLYEQYF.